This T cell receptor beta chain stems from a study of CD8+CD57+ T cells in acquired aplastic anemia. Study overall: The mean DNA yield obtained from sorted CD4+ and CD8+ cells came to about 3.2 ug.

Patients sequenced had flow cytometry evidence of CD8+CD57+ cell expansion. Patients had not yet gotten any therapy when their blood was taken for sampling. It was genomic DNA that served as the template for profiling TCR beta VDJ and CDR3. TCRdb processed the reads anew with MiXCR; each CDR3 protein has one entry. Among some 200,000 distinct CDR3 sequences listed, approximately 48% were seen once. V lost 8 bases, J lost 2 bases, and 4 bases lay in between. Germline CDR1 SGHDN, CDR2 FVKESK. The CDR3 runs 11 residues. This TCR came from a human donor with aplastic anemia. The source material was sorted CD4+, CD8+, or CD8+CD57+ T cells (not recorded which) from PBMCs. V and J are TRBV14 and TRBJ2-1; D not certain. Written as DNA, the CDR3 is TGTGCCAGCGGTGCCTACAATGAGCAGTTCTTC. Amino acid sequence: CASGAYNEQFF.